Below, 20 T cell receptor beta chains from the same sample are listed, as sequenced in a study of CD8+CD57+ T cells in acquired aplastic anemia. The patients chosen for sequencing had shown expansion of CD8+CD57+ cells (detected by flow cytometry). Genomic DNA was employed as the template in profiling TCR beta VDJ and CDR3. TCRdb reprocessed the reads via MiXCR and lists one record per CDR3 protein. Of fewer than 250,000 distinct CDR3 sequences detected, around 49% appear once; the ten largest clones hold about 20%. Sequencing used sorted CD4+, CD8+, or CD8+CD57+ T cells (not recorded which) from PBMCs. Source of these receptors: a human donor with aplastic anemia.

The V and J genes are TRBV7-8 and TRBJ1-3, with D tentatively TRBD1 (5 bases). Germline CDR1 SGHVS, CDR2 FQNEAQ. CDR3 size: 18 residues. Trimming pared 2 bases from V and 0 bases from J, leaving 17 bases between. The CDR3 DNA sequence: TGTGCCAGCAGCTTACGACCCTCCACAGGCTACTCTGGAAACACCATATATTTT. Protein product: CASSLRPSTGYSGNTIYF. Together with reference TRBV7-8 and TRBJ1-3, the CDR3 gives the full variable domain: GAGVSQSPRYKVAKRGQDVALRCDPISGHVSLFWYQQALGQGPEFLTYFQNEAQLDKSGLPSDRFFAERPEGSVSTLKIQRTQQEDSAVYLCASSLRPSTGYSGNTIYFGEGSWLTVV.

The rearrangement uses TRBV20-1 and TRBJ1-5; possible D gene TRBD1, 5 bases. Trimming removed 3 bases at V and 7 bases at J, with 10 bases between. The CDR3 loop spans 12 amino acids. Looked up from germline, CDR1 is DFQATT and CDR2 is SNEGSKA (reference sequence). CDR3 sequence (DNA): TGCAGTGCTAGCAGGGCTCCGCAGCCCCAGCATTTT. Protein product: CSASRAPQPQHF.

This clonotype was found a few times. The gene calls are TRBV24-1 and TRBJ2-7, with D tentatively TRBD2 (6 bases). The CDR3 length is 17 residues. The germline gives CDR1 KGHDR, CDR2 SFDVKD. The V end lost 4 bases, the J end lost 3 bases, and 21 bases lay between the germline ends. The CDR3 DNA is TGTGCCACCAGTGAGGCCGGGACTCGTTCCTTTGTCTACGAGCAGTACTTC. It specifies CATSEAGTRSFVYEQYF.

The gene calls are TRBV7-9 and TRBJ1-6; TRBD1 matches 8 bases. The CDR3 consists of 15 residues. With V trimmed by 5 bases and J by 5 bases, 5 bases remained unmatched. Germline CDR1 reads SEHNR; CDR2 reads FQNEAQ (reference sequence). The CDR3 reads CASSRRQGNNSPLHF. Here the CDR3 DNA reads TGTGCCAGCAGCAGACGACAGGGGAATAATTCACCCCTCCACTTT.

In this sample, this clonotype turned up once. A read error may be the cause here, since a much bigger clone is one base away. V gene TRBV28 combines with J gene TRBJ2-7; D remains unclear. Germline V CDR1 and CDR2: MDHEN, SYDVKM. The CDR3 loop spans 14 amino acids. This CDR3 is CASSIAGNSYERYF. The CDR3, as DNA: TGTGCCAGCAGTATTGCAGGAAACTCCTACGAGCGGTACTTC.

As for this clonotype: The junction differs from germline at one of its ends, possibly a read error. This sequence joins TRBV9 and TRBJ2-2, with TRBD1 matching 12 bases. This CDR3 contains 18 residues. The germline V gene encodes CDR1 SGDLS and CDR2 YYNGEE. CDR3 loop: CASSETRRDRGRTGEPFF. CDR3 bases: TGTGCCAGCAGCGAGACCAGACGGGACAGGGGGCGCACCGGGGAGCCGTTTTTT.

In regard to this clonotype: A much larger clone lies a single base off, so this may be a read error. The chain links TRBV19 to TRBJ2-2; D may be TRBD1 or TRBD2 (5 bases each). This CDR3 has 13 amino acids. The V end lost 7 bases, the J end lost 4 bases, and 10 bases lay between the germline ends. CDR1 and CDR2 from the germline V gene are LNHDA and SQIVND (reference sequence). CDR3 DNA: TGTGCCAGTACCTGGGGGAGCACCGGGGAGCTGTTTTTT. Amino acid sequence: CASTWGSTGELFF.

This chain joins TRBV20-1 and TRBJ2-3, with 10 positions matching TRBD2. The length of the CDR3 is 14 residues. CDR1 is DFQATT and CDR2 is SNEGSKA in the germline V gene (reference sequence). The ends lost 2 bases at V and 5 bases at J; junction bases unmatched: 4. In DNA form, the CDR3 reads TGCAGTGCTAGACTAGCGGGAGCCGAAGATACGCAGTATTTT. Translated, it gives CSARLAGAEDTQYF.

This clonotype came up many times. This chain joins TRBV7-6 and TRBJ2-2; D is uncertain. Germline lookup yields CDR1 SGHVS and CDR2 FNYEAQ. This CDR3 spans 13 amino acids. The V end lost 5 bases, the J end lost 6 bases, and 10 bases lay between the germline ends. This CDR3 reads CASSVTYPGELFF. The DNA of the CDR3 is TGTGCCAGCAGCGTGACCTACCCCGGGGAGCTGTTTTTT.

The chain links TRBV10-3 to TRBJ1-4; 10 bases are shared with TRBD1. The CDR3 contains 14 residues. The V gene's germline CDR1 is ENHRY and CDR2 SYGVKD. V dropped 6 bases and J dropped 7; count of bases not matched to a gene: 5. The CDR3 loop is CAIREGTGAEKLFF. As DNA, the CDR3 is TGTGCCATCAGAGAGGGGACAGGGGCTGAAAAACTGTTTTTT.

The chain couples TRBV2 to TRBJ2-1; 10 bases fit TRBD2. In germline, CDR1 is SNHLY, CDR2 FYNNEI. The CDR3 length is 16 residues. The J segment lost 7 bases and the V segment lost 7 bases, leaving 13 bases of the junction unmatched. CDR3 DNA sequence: TGTGCCAGCATCAGAGCAAGCGGGGGGGCTTATAATGAGCAGTTCTTC. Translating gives CASIRASGGAYNEQFF.

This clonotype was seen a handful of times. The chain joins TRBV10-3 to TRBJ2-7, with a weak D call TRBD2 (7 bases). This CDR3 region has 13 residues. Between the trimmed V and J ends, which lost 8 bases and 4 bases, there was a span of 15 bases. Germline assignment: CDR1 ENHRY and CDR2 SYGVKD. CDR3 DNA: TGTGCCATCCAACGGGGGGCGGGGTACGAGCAGTACTTC. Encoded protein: CAIQRGAGYEQYF.

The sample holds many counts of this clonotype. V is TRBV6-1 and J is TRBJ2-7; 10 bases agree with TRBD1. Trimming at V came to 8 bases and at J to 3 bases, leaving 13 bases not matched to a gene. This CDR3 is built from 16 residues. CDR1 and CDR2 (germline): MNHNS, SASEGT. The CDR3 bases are TGTGCCAGCTGGGCAGGAGGGGGACAGGGGCTCTACGAGCAGTACTTC. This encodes CASWAGGGQGLYEQYF.

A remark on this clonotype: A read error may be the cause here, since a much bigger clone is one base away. CDR3 in amino acids: CASSPQGGLSWQCF. The DNA of the CDR3 is TGTGCCAGCAGTCCCCAGGGGGGTTTAAGCTGGCAGTGCTTC. The chain employs TRBV6-5 and TRBJ2-7, with D possibly TRBD1 on 7 matching bases. The CDR3 sequence is 14 residues long. The germline CDR1 and CDR2 sequences are MNHEY and SVGAGI.

CDR3 coding DNA: TGTGCCAGCAGCCCCTATACTATTAACTATGGCTACACCTTC. This gives the protein CASSPYTINYGYTF. The chain uses TRBV14 and TRBJ1-2; D remains unclear. CDR1 and CDR2 (germline): SGHDN, FVKESK. V gave up 4 bases and J gave up 1 base, with 10 bases separating them. The CDR3 consists of 14 residues.

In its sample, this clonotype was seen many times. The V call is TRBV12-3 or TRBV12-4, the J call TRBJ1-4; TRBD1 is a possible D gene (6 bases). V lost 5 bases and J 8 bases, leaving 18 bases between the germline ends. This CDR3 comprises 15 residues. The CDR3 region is CASSPRQDSGEKLFF. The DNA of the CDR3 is TGTGCCAGCAGTCCCAGACAGGACTCGGGGGAAAAACTGTTTTTT.

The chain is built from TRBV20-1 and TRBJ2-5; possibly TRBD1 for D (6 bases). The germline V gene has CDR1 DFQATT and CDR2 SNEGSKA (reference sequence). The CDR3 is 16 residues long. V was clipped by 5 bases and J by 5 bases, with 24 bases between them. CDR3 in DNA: TGCAGTGCTCCTTCCTTAAAGTGGGGGCCGGGGGAGACCCAGTACTTC. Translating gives CSAPSLKWGPGETQYF.

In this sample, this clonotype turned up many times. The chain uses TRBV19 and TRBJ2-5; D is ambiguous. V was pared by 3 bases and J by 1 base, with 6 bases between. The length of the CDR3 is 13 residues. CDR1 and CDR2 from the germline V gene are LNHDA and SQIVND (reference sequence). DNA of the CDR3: TGTGCCAGTAGTATTGGCAGCCAAGAGACCCAGTACTTC. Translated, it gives CASSIGSQETQYF.

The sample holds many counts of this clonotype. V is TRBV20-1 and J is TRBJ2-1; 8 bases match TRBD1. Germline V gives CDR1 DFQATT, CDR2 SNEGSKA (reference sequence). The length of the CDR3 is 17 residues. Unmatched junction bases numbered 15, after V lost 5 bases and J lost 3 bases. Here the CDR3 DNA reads TGCAGTGCTCGCCAGGGGGCTGGATTTTTGGGCTACAATGAGCAGTTCTTC. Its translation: CSARQGAGFLGYNEQFF.

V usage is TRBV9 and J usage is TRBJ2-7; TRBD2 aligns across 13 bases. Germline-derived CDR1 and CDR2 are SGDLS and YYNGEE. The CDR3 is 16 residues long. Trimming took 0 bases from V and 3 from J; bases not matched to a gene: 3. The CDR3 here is CASSVGLAGGNYEQYF. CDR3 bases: TGTGCCAGCAGCGTAGGACTAGCGGGGGGAAACTACGAGCAGTACTTC.